The 28 T cell receptor beta chains below all came from one sample that was sequenced in a study of graft-versus-host responses after intestinal transplantation. Sequencing used immunoSEQ multiplex PCR; TCRdb keeps in-frame clones, though not all of them. The sample holds about 78,000 clones, 90% seen once. For these receptors, no antigen is known. The sequencing here drew on unstimulated CD8+ T cells sorted from spleen or lymph node cells, taken before transplant. The receptor source for this set is a human donor who was the organ donor for an intestinal transplant.

Regarding this clone: One end of the junction varies from germline; a read error may be responsible. The J gene is TRBJ2-1, the V gene TRBV7-7; D is possibly TRBD2 (6 bases). CDR1 and CDR2 from the germline V gene are SSHAT and FNYEAQ (reference sequence). This CDR3 region has 13 residues. The CDR3 here is CASSRPGDNEQFF. In nucleotides, the CDR3 is TGTGCTAGCAGCCGACCGGGGGACAATGAGCAGTTCTTC.

V and J are TRBV11-2 and TRBJ2-4, with D unclear. Trimming shortened V by 2 bases and J by 4 bases, and 9 bases separated the two germline ends. The CDR3 consists of 14 residues. In germline, CDR1 is SGHAT, CDR2 FQNNGV. CDR3 nucleotide sequence: TGTGCCAGCAGCTTATATCCGGTAAAAAACATTCAGTACTTC. As protein: CASSLYPVKNIQYF.

The chain combines TRBV27 with TRBJ2-3; possibly TRBD2 for D (6 bases). CDR1 is MNHEY, CDR2 SMNVEV, per germline (reference sequence). The CDR3 spans 14 residues. Trimming took 3 bases from V and 2 from J, leaving 9 bases between them. CDR3 sequence reads: CASSFGGDTDTQYF. CDR3 coding DNA: TGTGCCAGCAGTTTTGGCGGGGACACAGATACGCAGTATTTT.

This clone appeared a single time. The V and J genes are TRBV5-4 and TRBJ1-1, with 11 bases that match TRBD1. The junction had 7 bases not matched to a gene; V was cut back by 4 bases and J by 8 bases. In germline, CDR1 is SGHNT, CDR2 YYREEE (reference sequence). The CDR3 is 14 residues long. CDR3 sequence (DNA): TGTGCCAGCAGCCCGGGACAGGGGGATATAGAAGCTTTCTTT. It yields the protein CASSPGQGDIEAFF.

The V gene is TRBV5-1, the J gene TRBJ2-3; a possible D gene is TRBD1 (5 bases). V lost 0 bases and J lost 5, with 13 bases in between. Germline CDR1 reads SGHRS; CDR2 reads YFSETQ. This CDR3 comprises 15 residues. This CDR3 is CASSLEWTPLDTQYF. DNA of the CDR3: TGCGCCAGCAGCTTGGAGTGGACACCTCTAGATACGCAGTATTTT.

The rearrangement links TRBV4-1 to TRBJ1-1; D might be TRBD1 (5 bases). From germline, CDR1 is MGHRA and CDR2 YSYEKL. CDR3 length: 15 amino acids. Trimming took off 3 bases at V and 1 base at J, with 12 bases between the two ends. The CDR3 DNA reads TGCGCCAGCAGCCAGGGGGACTCAACGAACACTGAAGCTTTCTTT. It specifies CASSQGDSTNTEAFF.

The chain carries TRBV27 and TRBJ2-2; 13 bases map to TRBD2. V lost 5 bases, J lost 6 bases, and 3 bases stayed unmatched. The CDR3 is 15 amino acids. Germline loops: CDR1 MNHEY, CDR2 SMNVEV (reference sequence). CDR3 in DNA: TGTGCCAGCAGTGCACTAGCGGGGGGGCCCGGGGAGCTGTTTTTT. Translating gives CASSALAGGPGELFF.

This chain links TRBV7-8 with TRBJ1-2; D remains ambiguous. Germline V gene data show CDR1 as SGHVS and CDR2 as FQNEAQ. The CDR3 length is 16 residues. V gave up 3 bases and J gave up 4 bases, with 18 bases separating them. CDR3 coding DNA: TGTGCCAGCAGCTTGGGGTATCGGGGATCGAGCTATGGCTACACCTTC. Protein: CASSLGYRGSSYGYTF.

The rearrangement uses TRBV5-6 and TRBJ2-1; TRBD1 aligns across 7 bases. CDR1 and CDR2 (germline): SGHDT, YYEEEE. This CDR3 contains 16 residues. J was trimmed by 3 bases and V by 2 bases; bases with no gene match: 8. CDR3 sequence reads: CASSFGTGVHYNEQFF. As DNA, the CDR3 is TGTGCCAGCAGCTTCGGAACAGGGGTCCACTACAATGAGCAGTTCTTC.

This chain connects TRBV10-3 to TRBJ1-2; a possible D gene is TRBD1 (6 bases). The germline V and J ends were trimmed by 6 bases and 2 bases, with 19 bases remaining between them. CDR3 length equals 16 residues. In germline, CDR1 is ENHRY, CDR2 SYGVKD. The CDR3 bases are TGTGCCATCAGCCGATCAGGGGACTATATGAACTATGGCTACACCTTC. This encodes CAISRSGDYMNYGYTF.

This clone was detected once. The chain combines TRBV5-6 with TRBJ2-7; the D gene is possibly TRBD1 (6 bases). This CDR3 has 13 residues. From germline, CDR1 is SGHDT and CDR2 YYEEEE. Trimming left V 3 bases short and J 0 bases short, with 7 bases between. CDR3 nucleotide sequence: TGTGCCAGCAGCTGGGACAACTCCTACGAGCAGTACGTC. This codes for CASSWDNSYEQYV.

V gene TRBV7-8 combines with J gene TRBJ1-1; TRBD1 aligns across 12 bases. CDR1 and CDR2 from the germline V gene are SGHVS and FQNEAQ. V lost 3 bases to trimming and J lost 5 bases; unmatched junction nucleotides: 7. The CDR3 spans 16 residues. CDR3 region: CASSFPGQGARTEAFF. The CDR3 DNA follows: TGTGCCAGCAGCTTCCCGGGACAGGGGGCGAGGACTGAAGCTTTCTTT.

The chain recombines TRBV15 with TRBJ1-2; maybe TRBD1 (6 bases). From germline, CDR1 is LNHNV and CDR2 YYDKDF (reference sequence). Between the trimmed V and J ends, which lost 3 bases and 1 base, there was a span of 21 bases. The CDR3 is 18 amino acids. The CDR3 coding sequence is TGTGCCACCAGCAGTTATCGGGGGGCCCCTTACAGTAACTATGGCTACACCTTC. Translated, it gives CATSSYRGAPYSNYGYTF.

The CDR3 loop reads CASSQSRDRENYGYTF. CDR3 sequence (DNA): TGCGCCAGCAGCCAATCCCGGGACAGGGAGAACTATGGCTACACCTTC. This chain links TRBV4-1 with TRBJ1-2; 9 bases align to TRBD1. The V gene's germline CDR1 is MGHRA and CDR2 YSYEKL. CDR3 size: 16 residues. After removal of 2 bases from V and 2 bases from J, the junction contained 6 bases not matched to a gene.

CDR3 DNA sequence: TGTGCCAGCAGTGCAGGGACAGGTAATCAGCCCCAGCATTTT. It codes for CASSAGTGNQPQHF. The rearrangement uses TRBV2 and TRBJ1-5; 8 bases match TRBD1. The V gene's germline CDR1 is SNHLY and CDR2 FYNNEI. V dropped 4 bases and J dropped 4; count of bases not matched to a gene: 3. The CDR3 extends over 14 amino acids. The variable domain in full, completed from reference TRBV2 and TRBJ1-5, reads EPEVTQTPSHQVTQMGQEVILRCVPISNHLYFYWYRQILGQKVEFLVSFYNNEISEKSEIFDDQFSVERPDGSNFTLKIRSTKLEDSAMYFCASSAGTGNQPQHFGDGTRLSIL.

The chain combines TRBV15 with TRBJ1-2; D not certain. The CDR3 length is 16 residues. V dropped 3 bases and J dropped 8 bases, with 22 bases sitting between them. Germline V gene lookup returns CDR1 LNHNV and CDR2 YYDKDF (reference sequence). The CDR3 reads CATSRERASGSEGYTF. The CDR3 DNA reads TGTGCCACCAGCAGGGAGAGGGCCTCGGGCTCGGAAGGCTACACCTTC. Filled out from reference TRBV15 and TRBJ1-2, the complete variable domain reads DAMVIQNPRYQVTQFGKPVTLSCSQTLNHNVMYWYQQKSSQAPKLLFHYYDKDFNNEADTPDNFQSRRPNTSFCFLDIRSPGLGDTAMYLCATSRERASGSEGYTFGSGTRLTVV.

The V gene is TRBV18, the J gene TRBJ2-1, with 10 bases identical to TRBD2. The CDR3 runs 13 residues. The germline V gene encodes CDR1 KGHSH and CDR2 LQKENI. V dropped 5 bases and J dropped 12; count of bases not matched to a gene: 7. CDR3 sequence reads: CASSTSSGGSQFF. As DNA, the CDR3 is TGTGCCAGCTCAACCTCTAGCGGGGGCTCGCAGTTCTTC.

The chain has TRBV5-5 and TRBJ1-2, with a possible D match to TRBD1 (6 bases). This CDR3 spans 14 amino acids. Germline lookup yields CDR1 SGHKS and CDR2 YYEKEE (reference sequence). V lost 0 bases to trimming and J lost 6 bases, with 12 bases between them. CDR3 protein: CASSLEQGFDGYTF. CDR3 DNA sequence: TGTGCCAGCAGCTTGGAACAGGGATTTGATGGCTACACCTTC.

The chain recombines TRBV7-9 with TRBJ2-7; D is unresolved. V was pared by 4 bases and J by 5 bases, with 9 bases between. The CDR3 totals 12 residues. Germline V gene sequence: CDR1 SEHNR, CDR2 FQNEAQ (reference sequence). CDR3 residues: CASSSLGNEQYV. In DNA form, the CDR3 reads TGTGCCAGCAGCTCGCTAGGTAACGAGCAGTACGTC.

This chain joins TRBV6-1 and TRBJ1-2; 7 bases are a match to TRBD1. The CDR3 sequence is 14 residues long. The V gene end was trimmed by 6 bases and the J gene end by 3 bases; junction bases not matched to a gene: 7. CDR1 and CDR2 from the germline V gene are MNHNS and SASEGT. CDR3 sequence (DNA): TGTGCCAGCAGGGTAAGACAGGGCGACTATGGCTACACCTTC. This codes for CASRVRQGDYGYTF.

The chain links TRBV4-2 to TRBJ2-1; maybe TRBD2 (7 bases). The V end lost 4 bases, the J end lost 3 bases, and 16 bases lay between the germline ends. The CDR3 is 16 residues long. The V gene's germline CDR1 is LGHNA and CDR2 YNFKEQ. CDR3 in DNA: TGTGCCAGCAGCCCGAACGGGGGGCCTCTCTACAATGAGCAGTTCTTC. Translated: CASSPNGGPLYNEQFF.

The V call is TRBV6-6, the J call TRBJ1-6, with 8 nucleotides matching TRBD1. This CDR3 is 15 amino acids long. Germline assignment: CDR1 MNHNY and CDR2 SVGAGI (reference sequence). J was trimmed by 9 bases and V by 2 bases; bases with no gene match: 6. CDR3 in amino acids: CASSYQPGGGSPLHF. CDR3 in DNA: TGTGCCAGCAGTTACCAACCAGGGGGCGGTTCACCCCTCCACTTT.

This chain joins TRBV4-2 and TRBJ2-2; TRBD2 is a possible D gene (5 bases). The CDR3 loop spans 15 amino acids. Trimming left V 0 bases short and J 8 bases short, with 13 bases between. The germline V gene has CDR1 LGHNA and CDR2 YNFKEQ. The CDR3 here is CASSQDPEAAGELFF. The DNA of the CDR3 is TGTGCCAGCAGCCAAGATCCGGAAGCGGCTGGGGAGCTGTTTTTT.

Note on this clone: The junction departs from germline at one end; a sequencing error may be responsible. The same CDR3 arises from other DNA sequences in this sample as well. Written as DNA, the CDR3 is TGTGCCAGCTCACCTACGACAGGAGGCGAGACTCAGTACTTC. Translation gives CASSPTTGGETQYF. The genes are TRBV18 and TRBJ2-5, with D tentatively TRBD1 (6 bases). The germline V gene has CDR1 KGHSH and CDR2 LQKENI. CDR3 size: 14 residues. Variable domain in full (rest from reference TRBV18 and TRBJ2-5): NAGVMQNPRHLVRRRGQEARLRCSPMKGHSHVYWYRQLPEEGLKFMVYLQKENIIDESGMPKERFSAEFPKEGPSILRIQQVVRGDSAAYFCASSPTTGGETQYFGPGTRLLVL.

The gene calls are TRBV7-6 and TRBJ2-2, with 11 bases aligning to TRBD2. The CDR3 is made up of 20 amino acids. CDR1 is SGHVS, CDR2 FNYEAQ, per germline. V lost 5 bases, J lost 5 bases, and 19 bases stayed unmatched. CDR3 loop: CASSLHTSTSGAMGTGELFF. The CDR3 DNA follows: TGTGCCAGCAGCCTCCACACCTCGACTAGCGGGGCGATGGGGACCGGGGAGCTGTTTTTT.

This chain joins TRBV30 and TRBJ2-6, with D hard to call. Germline-derived CDR1 and CDR2 are GTSNPN and SVGIG (reference sequence). There are 14 residues in the CDR3. Trimming shortened V by 8 bases and J by 1 base, and 12 bases separated the two germline ends. CDR3 residues: CALFSSSGANVLTF. The DNA of the CDR3 is TGTGCCCTTTTTAGTAGTTCTGGGGCCAACGTCCTGACTTTC.

This chain joins TRBV7-9 and TRBJ1-2; the D gene is possibly TRBD1 (6 bases). Germline CDR1 SEHNR, CDR2 FQNEAQ (reference sequence). V lost 1 base to trimming and J lost 7 bases, with 13 bases between them. The CDR3 extends over 14 amino acids. The CDR3: CASSLEAGALGYTF. The CDR3 DNA follows: TGTGCCAGCAGCTTAGAAGCGGGGGCGCTTGGCTACACCTTC.

The chain has TRBV30 and TRBJ2-3; the match to TRBD1 covers 7 bases. Germline CDR1 and CDR2: GTSNPN and SVGIG (reference sequence). The CDR3 spans 14 residues. With V trimmed by 4 bases and J by 5 bases, 9 bases remained unmatched. In DNA, the CDR3 is TGTGCCTGGACTCAGGGGGAAAGGTTAGATACGCAGTATTTT. It codes for CAWTQGERLDTQYF.